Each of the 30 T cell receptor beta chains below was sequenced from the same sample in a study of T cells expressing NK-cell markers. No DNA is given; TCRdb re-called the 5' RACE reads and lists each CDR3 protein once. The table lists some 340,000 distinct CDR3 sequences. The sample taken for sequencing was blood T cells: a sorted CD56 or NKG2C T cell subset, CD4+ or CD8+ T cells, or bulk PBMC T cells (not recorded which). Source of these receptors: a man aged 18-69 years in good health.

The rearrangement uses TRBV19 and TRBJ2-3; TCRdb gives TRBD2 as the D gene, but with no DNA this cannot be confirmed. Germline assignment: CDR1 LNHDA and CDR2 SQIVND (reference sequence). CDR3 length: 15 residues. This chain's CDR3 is CASSIKRGLTDTQYF.

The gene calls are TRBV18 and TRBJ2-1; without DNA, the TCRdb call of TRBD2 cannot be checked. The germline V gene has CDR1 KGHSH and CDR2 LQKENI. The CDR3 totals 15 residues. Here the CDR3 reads CASSPRGAVNNEQFF.

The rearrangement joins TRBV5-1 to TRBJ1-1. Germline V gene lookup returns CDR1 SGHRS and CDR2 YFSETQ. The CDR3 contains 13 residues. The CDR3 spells CASSSPANTEAFF.

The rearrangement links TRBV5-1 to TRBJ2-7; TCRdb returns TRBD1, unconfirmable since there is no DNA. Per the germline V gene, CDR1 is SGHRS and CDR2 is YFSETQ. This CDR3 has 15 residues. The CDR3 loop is CASSPTNPGIYEQYF.

The CDR3 region is CATSRDRNAGGRGETQYF. The chain links TRBV15 to TRBJ2-5; checking the TCRdb D call of TRBD2 is not possible without DNA. Germline CDR1 and CDR2: LNHNV and YYDKDF (reference sequence). CDR3 length: 18 amino acids. Looking up the rest from reference TRBV15 and TRBJ2-5 gives the full variable domain: DAMVIQNPRYQVTQFGKPVTLSCSQTLNHNVMYWYQQKSSQAPKLLFHYYDKDFNNEADTPDNFQSRRPNTSFCFLDIRSPGLGDTAMYLCATSRDRNAGGRGETQYFGPGTRLLVL.

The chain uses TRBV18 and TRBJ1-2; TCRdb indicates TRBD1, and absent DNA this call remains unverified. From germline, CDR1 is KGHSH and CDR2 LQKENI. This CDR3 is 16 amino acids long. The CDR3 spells CASSPKSGGNHYGYTF.

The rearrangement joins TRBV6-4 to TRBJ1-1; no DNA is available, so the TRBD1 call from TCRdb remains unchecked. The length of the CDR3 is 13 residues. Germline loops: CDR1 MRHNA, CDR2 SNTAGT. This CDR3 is CASSDQGSTEAFF.

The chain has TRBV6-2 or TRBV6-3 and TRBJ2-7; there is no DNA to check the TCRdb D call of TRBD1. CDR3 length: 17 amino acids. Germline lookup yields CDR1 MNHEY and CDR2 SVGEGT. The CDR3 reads CASSEPGRLPGSYEQYF.

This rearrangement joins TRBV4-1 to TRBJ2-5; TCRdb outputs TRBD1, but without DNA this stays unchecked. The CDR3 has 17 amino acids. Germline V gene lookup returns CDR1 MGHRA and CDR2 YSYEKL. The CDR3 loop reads CASSQDDRGRVQETQYF.

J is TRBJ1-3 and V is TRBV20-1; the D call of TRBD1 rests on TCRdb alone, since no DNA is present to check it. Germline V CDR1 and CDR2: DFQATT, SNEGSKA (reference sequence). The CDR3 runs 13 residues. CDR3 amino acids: CSVFRGEGNTIYF.

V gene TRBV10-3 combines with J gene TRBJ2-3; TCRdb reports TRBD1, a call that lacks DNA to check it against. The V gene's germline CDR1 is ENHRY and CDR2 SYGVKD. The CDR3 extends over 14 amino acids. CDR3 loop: CAISDRGGTDTQYF.

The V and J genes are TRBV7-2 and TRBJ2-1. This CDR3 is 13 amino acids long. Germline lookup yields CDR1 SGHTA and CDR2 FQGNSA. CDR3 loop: CASSLVLLNEQFF.

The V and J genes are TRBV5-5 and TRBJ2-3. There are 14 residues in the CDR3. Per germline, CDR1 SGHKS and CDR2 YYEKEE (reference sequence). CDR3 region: CASSLALYTDTQYF.

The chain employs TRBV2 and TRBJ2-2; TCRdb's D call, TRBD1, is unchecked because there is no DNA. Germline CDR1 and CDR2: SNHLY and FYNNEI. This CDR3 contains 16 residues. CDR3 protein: CASSELLPGDGGELFF.

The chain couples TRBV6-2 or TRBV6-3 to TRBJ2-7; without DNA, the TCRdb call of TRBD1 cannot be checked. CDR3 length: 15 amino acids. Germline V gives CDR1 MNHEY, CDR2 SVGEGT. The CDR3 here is CASSYPVRGKGEQYF.

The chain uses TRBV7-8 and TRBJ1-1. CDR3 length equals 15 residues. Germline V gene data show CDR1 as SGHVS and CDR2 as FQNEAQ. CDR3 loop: CASSLALRRNTEAFF.

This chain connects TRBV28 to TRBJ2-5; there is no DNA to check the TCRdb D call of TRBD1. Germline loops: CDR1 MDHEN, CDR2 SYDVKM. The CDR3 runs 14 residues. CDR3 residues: CASTFGGPQETQYF.

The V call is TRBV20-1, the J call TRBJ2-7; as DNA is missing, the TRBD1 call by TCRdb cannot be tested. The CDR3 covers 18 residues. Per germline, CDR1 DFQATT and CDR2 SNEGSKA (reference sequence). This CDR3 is CSARVRLTRDRVPYEQYF.

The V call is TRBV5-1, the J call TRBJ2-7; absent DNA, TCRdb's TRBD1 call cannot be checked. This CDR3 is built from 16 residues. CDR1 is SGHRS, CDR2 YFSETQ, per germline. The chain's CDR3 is CASSLFMTAPSYEQYF.

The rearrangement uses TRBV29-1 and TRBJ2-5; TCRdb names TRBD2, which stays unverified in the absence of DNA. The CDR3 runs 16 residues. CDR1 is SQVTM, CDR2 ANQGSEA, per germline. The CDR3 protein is CSVLQGPGGLGETQYF.

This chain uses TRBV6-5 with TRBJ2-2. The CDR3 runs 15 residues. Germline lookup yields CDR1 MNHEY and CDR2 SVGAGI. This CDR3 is CASSYSIRNTGELFF.

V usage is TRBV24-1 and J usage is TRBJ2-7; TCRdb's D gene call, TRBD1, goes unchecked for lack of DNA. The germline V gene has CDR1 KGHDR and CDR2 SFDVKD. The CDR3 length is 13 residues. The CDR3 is CATPGQDADEQYF.

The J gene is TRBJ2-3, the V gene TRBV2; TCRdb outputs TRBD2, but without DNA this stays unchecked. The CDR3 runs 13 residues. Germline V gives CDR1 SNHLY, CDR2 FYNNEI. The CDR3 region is CAGKGLAGSSQYF.

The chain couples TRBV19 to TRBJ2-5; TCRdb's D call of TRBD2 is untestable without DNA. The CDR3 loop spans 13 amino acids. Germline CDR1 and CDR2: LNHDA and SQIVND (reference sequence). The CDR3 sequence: CASSISHPWYQYF.

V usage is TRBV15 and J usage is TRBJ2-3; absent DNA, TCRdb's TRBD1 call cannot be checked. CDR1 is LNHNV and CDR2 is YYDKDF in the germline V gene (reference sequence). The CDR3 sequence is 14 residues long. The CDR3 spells CATSRDRGPDTQYF.

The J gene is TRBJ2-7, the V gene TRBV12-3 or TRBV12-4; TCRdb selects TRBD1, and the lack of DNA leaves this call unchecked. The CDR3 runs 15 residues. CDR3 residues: CASSFGISPSYEQYF.

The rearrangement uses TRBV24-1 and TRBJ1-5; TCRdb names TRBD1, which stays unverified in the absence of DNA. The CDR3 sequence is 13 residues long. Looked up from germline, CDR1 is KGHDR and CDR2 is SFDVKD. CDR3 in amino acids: CATSEPDRGPQHF.

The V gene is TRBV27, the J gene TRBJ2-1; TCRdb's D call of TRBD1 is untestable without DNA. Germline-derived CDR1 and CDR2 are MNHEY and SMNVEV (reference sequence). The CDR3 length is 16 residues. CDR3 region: CASSRTPSLIYNEQFF.

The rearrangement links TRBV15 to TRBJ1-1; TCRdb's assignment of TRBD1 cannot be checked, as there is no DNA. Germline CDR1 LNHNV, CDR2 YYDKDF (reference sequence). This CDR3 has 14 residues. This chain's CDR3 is CATRRQGSSTEAFF.

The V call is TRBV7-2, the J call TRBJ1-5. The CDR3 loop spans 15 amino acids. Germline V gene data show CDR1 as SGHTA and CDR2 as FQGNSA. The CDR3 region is CASSLFVGEDQPQHF. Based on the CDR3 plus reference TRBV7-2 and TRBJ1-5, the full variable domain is GAGVSQSPSNKVTEKGKDVELRCDPISGHTALYWYRQSLGQGLEFLIYFQGNSAPDKSGLPSDRFSAERTGGSVSTLTIQRTQQEDSAVYLCASSLFVGEDQPQHFGDGTRLSIL.